The 8 T cell receptor beta chains listed next were all sequenced from one sample in a study of cytomegalovirus exposure and HLA in healthy donors. The assay was immunoSEQ multiplex PCR, and TCRdb's table has in-frame clones only and misses some. Of 250,000 to 300,000 clones listed, roughly 85% were seen once; the top ten hold 0.95% to 1.1%. What was sequenced was PBMCs. Receptors were obtained from a woman aged 18-29 years in good health and CMV-seronegative.

CDR3 protein: CASSPAGTGIYEQYF. CDR3 in DNA: TGTGCCAGCAGCCCAGCCGGGACAGGGATCTACGAGCAGTACTTC. The chain links TRBV13 to TRBJ2-7, with 9 positions matching TRBD1. The CDR3 consists of 15 residues. Germline lookup yields CDR1 PRHDT and CDR2 FYEKMQ (reference sequence). J lost 3 bases, V lost 5 bases, and 8 bases had no gene match.

This chain joins TRBV19 and TRBJ2-7; TRBD2 agrees at 10 bases. Trimming took 4 bases from V and 4 from J; bases not matched to a gene: 4. The CDR3 contains 14 residues. Germline assignment: CDR1 LNHDA and CDR2 SQIVND (reference sequence). The CDR3 here is CASSKAGGPYEQYF. The CDR3 DNA follows: TGTGCCAGTAGTAAAGCGGGAGGGCCTTACGAGCAGTACTTC.

CDR3 protein: CASSGGGGALPVGYTF. CDR3 in DNA: TGTGCCAGCAGCGGAGGGGGAGGGGCCCTCCCGGTTGGCTACACCTTC. This rearrangement joins TRBV5-6 to TRBJ1-2, with a weak D call TRBD1 (6 bases). The CDR3 is 16 amino acids. The germline CDR1 and CDR2 sequences are SGHDT and YYEEEE. Trimming took off 4 bases at V and 7 bases at J, with 23 bases between the two ends.

CDR3 in DNA: TGCAGCGGACATGGGGAGGCCTCCTACAATGAGCAGTTCTTC. Its protein product is CSGHGEASYNEQFF. The J gene is TRBJ2-1, the V gene TRBV29-1; D perhaps matches TRBD2 (6 bases). The V gene lost 7 bases and the J gene lost 0 bases, with 13 bases spanning the gap. CDR3 length: 14 amino acids. Germline V gene sequence: CDR1 SQVTM, CDR2 ANQGSEA.

The chain has TRBV2 and TRBJ2-1; 8 bases map to TRBD2. The trim removed 2 bases at V and 11 bases at J, leaving 11 bases unmatched. The CDR3 has 15 amino acids. CDR1 and CDR2 from the germline V gene are SNHLY and FYNNEI. The CDR3 loop reads CASSEWPETSDQQFF. The CDR3 DNA reads as TGTGCCAGCAGTGAATGGCCCGAGACTAGCGACCAGCAGTTCTTC.

The sample holds one count of this clone. The chain combines TRBV19 with TRBJ2-7, with TRBD2 matching 8 bases. J lost 7 bases, V lost 10 bases, and 18 bases had no gene match. From germline, CDR1 is LNHDA and CDR2 SQIVND (reference sequence). CDR3 size: 15 residues. The CDR3 spells CATSTSLAGTGEQYF. Written as DNA, the CDR3 is TGTGCCACCTCAACTAGTTTAGCGGGAACGGGTGAGCAGTACTTC.

V and J are TRBV25-1 and TRBJ2-7; tentatively, D is TRBD2 (6 bases). CDR1 is MGHDK and CDR2 is SYGVNS in the germline V gene. This CDR3 region has 11 residues. V was shortened by 10 bases and J by 3 bases, with 10 bases between the two germline ends. The CDR3 bases are TGTGCCACGGGACTGGGCTACGAGCAGTACTTC. Translated: CATGLGYEQYF.

V usage is TRBV7-9 and J usage is TRBJ2-5; a possible D gene is TRBD2 (6 bases). The CDR3 covers 14 residues. Germline CDR1 and CDR2: SEHNR and FQNEAQ (reference sequence). The ends were cut back, 8 bases at V and 5 bases at J, with 18 bases in the middle. CDR3 protein: CASGILEGRETQYF. The CDR3 DNA reads as TGTGCCAGCGGCATTTTGGAGGGGAGGGAGACCCAGTACTTC.